Listed here are 7 T cell receptor beta chains from one sample, sequenced in a study of graft-versus-host responses after intestinal transplantation. Assay: immunoSEQ multiplex PCR; the TCRdb copy retains only in-frame clones and omits some. The data show nearly 90,000 clones, less than 90% seen once. Which antigens these TCRs recognize remains unknown. The sequencing here drew on unstimulated CD8+ T cells sorted from spleen or lymph node cells, taken before intestinal transplant. All receptors come from a human donor who received an intestinal transplant.

The J gene is TRBJ2-7, the V gene TRBV18; 11 bases match TRBD2. With V trimmed by 6 bases and J by 1 base, 5 bases remained unmatched. Germline loops: CDR1 KGHSH, CDR2 LQKENI. The CDR3 loop spans 15 amino acids. CDR3 sequence (DNA): TGTGCCAGCTCCCCTGGACTAGCGGGTTCCTACGAGCAGTACTTC. Its protein product is CASSPGLAGSYEQYF.

This clone was counted only a few times. V is TRBV27 and J is TRBJ2-1; D gene ambiguous. V lost 5 bases to trimming and J lost 5 bases, with 10 bases between them. Germline V gene data show CDR1 as MNHEY and CDR2 as SMNVEV (reference sequence). There are 13 residues in the CDR3. CDR3 nucleotides: TGTGCCAGCAGTCCGCTAGGAAACAATGAGCAGTTCTTC. Protein sequence: CASSPLGNNEQFF.

CDR3 protein: CASSSGSLSSYEQYF. DNA for the CDR3: TGCGCCAGCAGCTCCGGGTCCCTAAGCTCCTACGAGCAGTACTTC. The V gene is TRBV5-1, the J gene TRBJ2-7; D ambiguous. This CDR3 has 15 residues. Germline CDR1 reads SGHRS; CDR2 reads YFSETQ. Trimming cost V 3 bases and J 0 bases, with 13 bases left between them. The variable domain in full, completed from reference TRBV5-1 and TRBJ2-7, reads KAGVTQTPRYLIKTRGQQVTLSCSPISGHRSVSWYQQTPGQGLQFLFEYFSETQRNKGNFPGRFSGRQFSNSRSEMNVSTLELGDSALYLCASSSGSLSSYEQYFGPGTRLTVT.

This clone was seen only a few times. A much more abundant neighbour one base away suggests this may be a read error. This CDR3 is also generated by other DNA sequences in the sample. The chain joins TRBV2 to TRBJ2-5, with 9 positions matching TRBD2. There are 15 residues in the CDR3. Unmatched junction bases numbered 10, after V lost 6 bases and J lost 5 bases. Germline values: CDR1 SNHLY, CDR2 FYNNEI. Here the CDR3 DNA reads TGTGCCAGCAGGGATGGCGGGGGGGCCGGGGAGACCCAGTACTTC. This encodes CASRDGGGAGETQYF.

This chain uses TRBV11-2 with TRBJ2-5, with D unclear. Trimming removed 1 base from V and 2 bases from J, with 11 bases in between. CDR1 and CDR2 from the germline V gene are SGHAT and FQNNGV. The CDR3 is 15 residues long. CDR3 in amino acids: CASSLGAELQETQYF. CDR3 DNA: TGTGCCAGCAGCTTAGGGGCAGAACTTCAAGAGACCCAGTACTTC. The full variable domain, its missing parts supplied by reference TRBV11-2 and TRBJ2-5, is EAGVAQSPRYKIIEKRQSVAFWCNPISGHATLYWYQQILGQGPKLLIQFQNNGVVDDSQLPKDRFSAERLKGVDSTLKIQPAKLEDSAVYLCASSLGAELQETQYFGPGTRLLVL.

The chain joins TRBV25-1 to TRBJ2-7, with D possibly TRBD1 on 6 matching bases. The CDR3 covers 17 residues. CDR1 MGHDK and CDR2 SYGVNS come from the germline V gene. The germline V and J ends were trimmed by 0 bases and 0 bases, with 15 bases remaining between them. The CDR3 loop reads CASSEYFTDSSSYEQYF. CDR3 sequence (DNA): TGTGCCAGCAGTGAATATTTTACGGACAGCTCCTCCTACGAGCAGTACTTC.

This chain joins TRBV5-6 and TRBJ2-1; TRBD2 might be the D (5 bases). V lost 4 bases to trimming and J lost 5 bases, with 25 bases between them. This CDR3 region has 18 residues. CDR1 is SGHDT, CDR2 YYEEEE, per germline. The CDR3 bases are TGTGCCAGCAGCCCAGTGCTTGTAGGTTACCTAGCCAACAATGAGCAGTTCTTC. It specifies CASSPVLVGYLANNEQFF.